This entry lists 5 T cell receptor beta chains sequenced from one sample in a study of blood T cell repertoires in COVID-19. Only in-frame clones appear in the TCRdb table, and some are missing; sequencing was by immunoSEQ multiplex PCR. The table shows 200,000 to 250,000 clones, with 82% occurring only once. Sequenced: PBMCs or T cells enriched from blood (not recorded which). All receptors derive from a woman aged 55-70 years who had recovered from COVID-19.

The chain recombines TRBV5-1 with TRBJ1-1; D remains unclear. CDR1 is SGHRS, CDR2 YFSETQ, per germline. CDR3 length: 15 residues. Trimming shortened V by 1 base and J by 0 bases, and 10 bases separated the two germline ends. The CDR3 DNA reads TGCGCCAGCAGCTTGTATCCCAGAATGAACACTGAAGCTTTCTTT. It yields the protein CASSLYPRMNTEAFF.

A few counts support this clone. The rearrangement uses TRBV19 and TRBJ1-5; a weak D match, TRBD1 (5 bases). Germline CDR1 LNHDA, CDR2 SQIVND (reference sequence). The CDR3 has 15 residues. The V gene lost 4 bases and the J gene lost 3 bases, with 13 bases spanning the gap. DNA of the CDR3: TGTGCCAGTAGTACTATCGACAGAAACAATCAGCCCCAGCATTTT. It encodes CASSTIDRNNQPQHF. Looking up the rest from reference TRBV19 and TRBJ1-5 gives the full variable domain: DGGITQSPKYLFRKEGQNVTLSCEQNLNHDAMYWYRQDPGQGLRLIYYSQIVNDFQKGDIAEGYSVSREKKESFPLTVTSAQKNPTAFYLCASSTIDRNNQPQHFGDGTRLSIL.

This chain links TRBV10-3 with TRBJ2-7, with D possibly TRBD1 on 6 matching bases. This CDR3 contains 12 residues. Trimming removed 5 bases from V and 4 bases from J, with 9 bases in between. From germline, CDR1 is ENHRY and CDR2 SYGVKD. CDR3 in DNA: TGTGCCATCAGTCGGACAGCTTACGAGCAGTACTTC. Encoded protein: CAISRTAYEQYF.

This chain joins TRBV28 and TRBJ2-7; 8 bases are a match to TRBD1. Per the germline V gene, CDR1 is MDHEN and CDR2 is SYDVKM. The CDR3 loop spans 15 amino acids. J was trimmed by 4 bases and V by 4 bases; bases with no gene match: 9. The CDR3 sequence: CASSSHSDRAYEQYF. DNA of the CDR3: TGTGCCAGCAGTTCTCATTCGGACAGGGCTTACGAGCAGTACTTC.

A note on this clone: This specimen includes other DNA sequences encoding the same CDR3. The chain is built from TRBV5-1 and TRBJ2-3, with 11 positions matching TRBD2. Trimming at V came to 0 bases and at J to 0 bases, leaving 0 bases not matched to a gene. Per the germline V gene, CDR1 is SGHRS and CDR2 is YFSETQ. This CDR3 comprises 16 residues. CDR3 sequence: CASSLGLAGSTDTQYF. The CDR3 DNA reads as TGCGCCAGCAGCTTGGGACTAGCGGGAAGCACAGATACGCAGTATTTT. Variable domain in full (rest from reference TRBV5-1 and TRBJ2-3): KAGVTQTPRYLIKTRGQQVTLSCSPISGHRSVSWYQQTPGQGLQFLFEYFSETQRNKGNFPGRFSGRQFSNSRSEMNVSTLELGDSALYLCASSLGLAGSTDTQYFGPGTRLTVL.